The 15 T cell receptor beta chains listed next were all sequenced from one sample in a study of OX40 agonist ivuxolimab in advanced cancers. Method: immunoSEQ multiplex PCR; TCRdb's copy keeps in-frame clones and lacks some. The table lists 40,000 or so clones, roughly 80% of them singletons. The sequencing here drew on CD4+ or CD8+ T cells sorted from blood, taken in a trial of the OX40 agonist ivuxolimab. All receptors come from an adult with an advanced solid tumor such as melanoma, head and neck, liver or kidney cancer.

This clone was counted many times. The V gene is TRBV5-4, the J gene TRBJ2-7, with TRBD2 matching 10 bases. The CDR3 spans 18 residues. V was clipped by 2 bases and J by 2 bases; unmatched bases: 13. Germline loops: CDR1 SGHNT, CDR2 YYREEE (reference sequence). For the CDR3, the DNA is TGTGCCAGCAGCTTTCGAGATCCAGCGGGAGGGCCTACCTACGAGCAGTACTTC. Encoded protein: CASSFRDPAGGPTYEQYF. Together with reference TRBV5-4 and TRBJ2-7, the CDR3 gives the full variable domain: ETGVTQSPTHLIKTRGQQVTLRCSSQSGHNTVSWYQQALGQGPQFIFQYYREEENGRGNFPPRFSGLQFPNYSSELNVNALELDDSALYLCASSFRDPAGGPTYEQYFGPGTRLTVT.

The genes are TRBV15 and TRBJ2-2; 7 bases are a match to TRBD1. Trimming took 7 bases from V and 2 from J; bases not matched to a gene: 4. The germline gives CDR1 LNHNV, CDR2 YYDKDF (reference sequence). This CDR3 spans 14 amino acids. For the CDR3, the DNA is TGTGCCACCATCCAGGGGGTAAACACCGGGGAGCTGTTTTTT. It specifies CATIQGVNTGELFF.

The chain carries TRBV30 and TRBJ1-2; D is perhaps TRBD1 (6 bases). Germline assignment: CDR1 GTSNPN and CDR2 SVGIG (reference sequence). The CDR3 has 14 amino acids. Trimming pared 3 bases from V and 8 bases from J, leaving 19 bases between. CDR3 in amino acids: CAWSAPQGGYGYTF. Written as DNA, the CDR3 is TGTGCCTGGAGCGCCCCACAGGGCGGATACGGCTACACCTTC. The entire variable domain, with the rest obtained from reference TRBV30 and TRBJ1-2, is as follows: SQTIHQWPATLVQPVGSPLSLECTVEGTSNPNLYWYRQAAGRGLQLLFYSVGIGQISSEVPQNLSASRPQDRQFILSSKKLLLSDSGFYLCAWSAPQGGYGYTFGSGTRLTVV.

The chain uses TRBV7-3 and TRBJ2-3; D gene uncertain. Per the germline V gene, CDR1 is SGHTA and CDR2 is FQGTGA. The CDR3 runs 14 residues. Trimming took 6 bases from V and 1 from J, leaving 11 bases between them. CDR3 protein: CASSLTLGTDTQYF. The CDR3, as DNA: TGTGCCAGCAGTCTCACGTTGGGCACAGATACGCAGTATTTT.

The V gene is TRBV10-3, the J gene TRBJ2-2, with D uncertain. V lost 4 bases, J lost 6 bases, and 15 bases lay in between. Germline loops: CDR1 ENHRY, CDR2 SYGVKD. The CDR3 has 15 residues. In DNA, the CDR3 is TGTGCCATCAGTGCCCTCGGCAGGTTGGCCGGGGAGCTGTTTTTT. Translation gives CAISALGRLAGELFF.

The gene calls are TRBV7-3 and TRBJ2-7, with D possibly matching TRBD2 (6 bases). CDR3 length equals 15 residues. Germline-derived CDR1 and CDR2 are SGHTA and FQGTGA. Trimming took off 2 bases at V and 6 bases at J, with 17 bases between the two ends. This CDR3 reads CASSLWDRGIGEQYF. Written as DNA, the CDR3 is TGTGCCAGCAGCTTATGGGACCGGGGGATAGGCGAGCAGTACTTC.

This clone was seen a single time. The rearrangement uses TRBV10-3 and TRBJ1-4; D is unclear. The CDR3 has 13 residues. CDR1 and CDR2 (germline): ENHRY, SYGVKD. V was pared by 6 bases and J by 5 bases, with 10 bases between. The CDR3 sequence: CAISQRVNEKLFF. CDR3 sequence (DNA): TGTGCCATCAGCCAGAGAGTAAATGAAAAACTGTTTTTT.

CDR3 DNA sequence: TGTGCCAGCACCCACGGGGGGTCTTTCGACGAGCAGTACTTC. Protein sequence: CASTHGGSFDEQYF. The chain has TRBV27 and TRBJ2-7, with 7 bases matching TRBD2. The germline CDR1 and CDR2 sequences are MNHEY and SMNVEV (reference sequence). This CDR3 comprises 14 residues. The trim removed 7 bases at V and 5 bases at J, leaving 11 bases unmatched.

The CDR3 here is CAWSAEGNTIYF. For the CDR3, the DNA is TGTGCCTGGAGTGCGGAGGGAAACACCATATATTTT. The chain couples TRBV30 to TRBJ1-3, with unresolved D. V lost 1 base and J lost 4, with 5 bases in between. CDR3 length equals 12 residues. Germline lookup yields CDR1 GTSNPN and CDR2 SVGIG (reference sequence).

The chain uses TRBV7-9 and TRBJ2-5; D is unresolved. The CDR3 is 14 residues long. V lost 5 bases and J 0 bases, leaving 10 bases between the germline ends. Per germline, CDR1 SEHNR and CDR2 FQNEAQ (reference sequence). The CDR3 region has the DNA TGTGCCAGCAGCCCGGAGCAATACCAAGAGACCCAGTACTTC. Its translation is CASSPEQYQETQYF.

The rearrangement uses TRBV19 and TRBJ2-2, with D unclear. V was pared by 6 bases and J by 7 bases, with 12 bases between. CDR1 and CDR2 (germline): LNHDA, SQIVND (reference sequence). The CDR3 has 13 residues. CDR3: CASRKGVSGELFF. CDR3 DNA sequence: TGTGCCAGTAGAAAGGGCGTAAGCGGGGAGCTGTTTTTT.

The rearrangement joins TRBV30 to TRBJ1-2, with D perhaps TRBD1 (6 bases). The CDR3 covers 13 residues. Germline values: CDR1 GTSNPN, CDR2 SVGIG (reference sequence). Trimming left V 6 bases short and J 12 bases short, with 23 bases between. CDR3 bases: TGTGCCTGCCGCCAGCGACAGGACGGATTGGACACCTTC. It translates to CACRQRQDGLDTF.

V is TRBV5-1 and J is TRBJ2-1; 9 bases agree with TRBD1. The CDR3 contains 16 residues. CDR1 is SGHRS, CDR2 YFSETQ, per germline. Trimming at V came to 4 bases and at J to 2 bases, leaving 7 bases not matched to a gene. The CDR3 is CASSPRDRAAYNEQFF. The CDR3 nucleotides are TGCGCCAGCAGCCCCCGGGACAGGGCCGCCTACAATGAGCAGTTCTTC.

J is TRBJ2-3 and V is TRBV7-6; TRBD1 matches 8 bases. CDR1 and CDR2 from the germline V gene are SGHVS and FNYEAQ. V was clipped by 2 bases and J by 3 bases; unmatched bases: 7. The CDR3 spans 16 residues. The CDR3 nucleotides read TGTGCCAGCAGCTTATTACAGGACAGGGAGACAGATACGCAGTATTTT. Translating gives CASSLLQDRETDTQYF. The variable domain in full, completed from reference TRBV7-6 and TRBJ2-3, reads GAGVSQSPRYKVTKRGQDVALRCDPISGHVSLYWYRQALGQGPEFLTYFNYEAQQDKSGLPNDRFSAERPEGSISTLTIQRTEQRDSAMYRCASSLLQDRETDTQYFGPGTRLTVL.

This clone was recorded only once. This chain connects TRBV7-6 to TRBJ2-7; tentatively, D is TRBD1 or TRBD2 (5 bases each). CDR3 length: 12 amino acids. Germline assignment: CDR1 SGHVS and CDR2 FNYEAQ. V lost 5 bases, J lost 6 bases, and 11 bases lay in between. This CDR3 reads CASSLSGTEQYF. The DNA of the CDR3 is TGTGCCAGCAGCCTGTCGGGGACCGAGCAGTACTTC.